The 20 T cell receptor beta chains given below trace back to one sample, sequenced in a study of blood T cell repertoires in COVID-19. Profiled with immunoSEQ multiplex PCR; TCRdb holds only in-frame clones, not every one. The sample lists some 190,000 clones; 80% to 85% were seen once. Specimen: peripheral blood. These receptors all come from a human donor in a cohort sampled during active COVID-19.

CDR3 DNA sequence: TGTGCCAGCAGCTTAATGAGGACTAGCTCTGGGAACGGGGAGCTGTTTTTT. This gives the protein CASSLMRTSSGNGELFF. The chain has TRBV11-3 and TRBJ2-2, with 8 bases identical to TRBD2. The germline V gene encodes CDR1 SGHNT and CDR2 YENEEA. The CDR3 extends over 17 amino acids. The V gene end was trimmed by 2 bases and the J gene end by 7 bases; junction bases not matched to a gene: 12.

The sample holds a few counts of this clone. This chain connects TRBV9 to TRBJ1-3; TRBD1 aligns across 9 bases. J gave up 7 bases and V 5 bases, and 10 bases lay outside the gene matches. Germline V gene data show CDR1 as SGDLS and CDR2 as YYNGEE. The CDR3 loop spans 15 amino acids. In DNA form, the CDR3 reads TGTGCCAGCAGACCCGGGACAGGGTCTTCTAACACCATATATTTT. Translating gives CASRPGTGSSNTIYF.

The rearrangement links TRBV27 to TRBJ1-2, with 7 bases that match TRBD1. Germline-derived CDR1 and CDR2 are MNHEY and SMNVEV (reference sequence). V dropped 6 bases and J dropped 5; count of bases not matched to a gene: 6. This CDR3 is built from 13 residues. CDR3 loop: CASRLQQGYGYTF. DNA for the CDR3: TGTGCCAGCAGGCTTCAACAGGGGTATGGCTACACCTTC.

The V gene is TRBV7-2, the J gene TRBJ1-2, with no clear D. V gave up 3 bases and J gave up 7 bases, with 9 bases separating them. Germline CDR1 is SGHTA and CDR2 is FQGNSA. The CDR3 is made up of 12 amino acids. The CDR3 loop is CASSFISGGYTF. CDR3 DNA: TGTGCCAGCAGCTTCATCTCCGGTGGCTACACCTTC.

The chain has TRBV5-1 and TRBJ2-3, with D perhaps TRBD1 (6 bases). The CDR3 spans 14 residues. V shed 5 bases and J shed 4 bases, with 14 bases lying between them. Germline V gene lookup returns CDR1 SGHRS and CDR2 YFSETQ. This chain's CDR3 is CASRAQGSSDTQYF. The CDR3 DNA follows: TGCGCCAGCAGAGCACAGGGTTCGTCAGATACGCAGTATTTT.

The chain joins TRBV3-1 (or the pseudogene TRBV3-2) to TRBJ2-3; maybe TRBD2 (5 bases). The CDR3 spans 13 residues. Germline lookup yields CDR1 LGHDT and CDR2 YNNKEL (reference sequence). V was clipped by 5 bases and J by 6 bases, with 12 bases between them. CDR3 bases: TGTGCCAGCAGCTCGGACTTCCCCGATACGCAGTATTTT. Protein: CASSSDFPDTQYF.

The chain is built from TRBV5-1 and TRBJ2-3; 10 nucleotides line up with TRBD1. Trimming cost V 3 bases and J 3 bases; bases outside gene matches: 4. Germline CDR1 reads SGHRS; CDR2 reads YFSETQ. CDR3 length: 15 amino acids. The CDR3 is CASSSGTGETDTQYF. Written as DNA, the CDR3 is TGCGCCAGCAGCTCCGGGACAGGGGAAACAGATACGCAGTATTTT.

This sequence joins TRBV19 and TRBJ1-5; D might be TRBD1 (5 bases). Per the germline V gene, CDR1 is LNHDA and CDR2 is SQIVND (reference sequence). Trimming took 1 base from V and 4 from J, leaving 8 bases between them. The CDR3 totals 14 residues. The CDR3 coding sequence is TGTGCCAGTAGTATAGGTACAGGAAATCAGCCCCAGCATTTT. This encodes CASSIGTGNQPQHF.

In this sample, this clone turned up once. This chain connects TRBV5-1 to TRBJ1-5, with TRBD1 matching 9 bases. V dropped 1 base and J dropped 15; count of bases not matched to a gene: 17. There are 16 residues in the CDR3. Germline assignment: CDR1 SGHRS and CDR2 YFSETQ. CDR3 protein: CASSLLGTGPPEVRHF. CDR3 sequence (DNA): TGCGCCAGCAGCTTGCTGGGGACAGGGCCCCCCGAGGTCAGGCATTTT.

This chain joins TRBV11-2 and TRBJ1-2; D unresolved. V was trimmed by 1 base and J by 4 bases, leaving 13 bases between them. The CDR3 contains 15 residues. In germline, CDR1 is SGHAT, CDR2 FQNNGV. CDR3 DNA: TGTGCCAGCAGCTTAGCGTCCGTAGAGGGCTATGGCTACACCTTC. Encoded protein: CASSLASVEGYGYTF.

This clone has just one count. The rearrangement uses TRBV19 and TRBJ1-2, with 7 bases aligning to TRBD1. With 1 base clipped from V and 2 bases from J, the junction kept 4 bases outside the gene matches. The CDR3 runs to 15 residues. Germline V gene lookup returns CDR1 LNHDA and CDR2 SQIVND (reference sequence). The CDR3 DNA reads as TGTGCCAGTAGTATAGTTGGGACAGCAAACTATGGCTACACCTTC. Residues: CASSIVGTANYGYTF.

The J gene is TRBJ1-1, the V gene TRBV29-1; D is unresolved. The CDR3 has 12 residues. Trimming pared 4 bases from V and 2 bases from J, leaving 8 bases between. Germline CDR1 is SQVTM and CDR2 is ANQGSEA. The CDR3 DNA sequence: TGCAGCGTTGTGAGGGTCAACACTGAAGCTTTCTTT. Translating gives CSVVRVNTEAFF.

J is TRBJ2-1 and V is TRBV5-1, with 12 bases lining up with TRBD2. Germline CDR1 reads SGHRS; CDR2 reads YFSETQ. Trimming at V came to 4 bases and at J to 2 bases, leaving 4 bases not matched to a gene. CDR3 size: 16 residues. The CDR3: CASSVTSGSTYNEQFF. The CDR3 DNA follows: TGCGCCAGCAGCGTGACTAGCGGGAGCACCTACAATGAGCAGTTCTTC.

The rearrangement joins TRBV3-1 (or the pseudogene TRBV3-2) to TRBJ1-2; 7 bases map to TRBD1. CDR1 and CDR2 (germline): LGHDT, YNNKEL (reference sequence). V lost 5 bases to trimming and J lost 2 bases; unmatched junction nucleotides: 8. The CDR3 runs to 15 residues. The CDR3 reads CASSSLLTGNYGYTF. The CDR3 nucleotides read TGTGCCAGCAGCTCACTCCTGACAGGGAACTATGGCTACACCTTC.

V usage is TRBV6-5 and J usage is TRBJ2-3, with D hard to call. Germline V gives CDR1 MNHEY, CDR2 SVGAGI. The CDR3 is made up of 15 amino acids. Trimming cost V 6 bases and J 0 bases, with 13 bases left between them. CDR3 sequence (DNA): TGTGCCAGCAGGGGTGAGAGGCTTAGCACAGATACGCAGTATTTT. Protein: CASRGERLSTDTQYF.

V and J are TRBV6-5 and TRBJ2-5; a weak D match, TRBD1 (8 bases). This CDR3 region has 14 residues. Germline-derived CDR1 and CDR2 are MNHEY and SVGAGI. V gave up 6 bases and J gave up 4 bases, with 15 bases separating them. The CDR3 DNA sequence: TGTGCCAGCAGGAACAGGGGGAGGGGAGAGACCCAGTACTTC. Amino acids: CASRNRGRGETQYF.

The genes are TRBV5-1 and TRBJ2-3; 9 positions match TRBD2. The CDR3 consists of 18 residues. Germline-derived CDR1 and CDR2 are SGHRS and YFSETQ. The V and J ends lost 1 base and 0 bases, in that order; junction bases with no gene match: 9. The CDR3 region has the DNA TGCGCCAGCAGCTTGACCCCATGGCGGGGGGGCAGCACAGATACGCAGTATTTT. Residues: CASSLTPWRGGSTDTQYF.

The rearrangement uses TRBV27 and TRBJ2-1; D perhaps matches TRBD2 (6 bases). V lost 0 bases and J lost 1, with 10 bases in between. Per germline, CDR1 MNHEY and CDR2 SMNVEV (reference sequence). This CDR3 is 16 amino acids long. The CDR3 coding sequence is TGTGCCAGCAGTTTATCGAGTCGGGAGTCCTACAATGAGCAGTTCTTC. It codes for CASSLSSRESYNEQFF.

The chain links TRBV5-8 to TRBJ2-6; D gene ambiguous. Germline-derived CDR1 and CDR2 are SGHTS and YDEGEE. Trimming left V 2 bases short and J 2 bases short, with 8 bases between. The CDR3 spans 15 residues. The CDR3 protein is CASSLTVTGANVLTF. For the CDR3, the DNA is TGTGCCAGCAGCTTAACAGTGACTGGGGCCAACGTCCTGACTTTC.

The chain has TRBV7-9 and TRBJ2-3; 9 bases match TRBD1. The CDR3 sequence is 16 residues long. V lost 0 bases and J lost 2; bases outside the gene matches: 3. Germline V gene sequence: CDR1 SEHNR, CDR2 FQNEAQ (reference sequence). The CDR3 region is CASSLAGQGFTDTQYF. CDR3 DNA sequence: TGTGCCAGCAGCTTAGCTGGACAGGGGTTCACAGATACGCAGTATTTT.